These 12 T cell receptor beta chains share one sample of origin, sequenced in a study of T cell clonotyping in hematopoietic cell transplantation. This table comes from immunoSEQ multiplex PCR, and its TCRdb copy is limited to in-frame clones, with some not included. This table holds some 4,300 clones, approximately 96% found once. Sample: PBMCs, taken 100 days after allogeneic stem cell transplant. These receptors all stem from a male patient aged 40-55 years who had an allogeneic stem cell transplant from a related donor, so the T cells may come from the graft donor. Some clones in this sample may be carry-over from other donors' samples.

The CDR3 reads CASSLGDVAYEQYF. CDR3 DNA: TGTGCCAGCAGCTTAGGAGACGTAGCCTACGAGCAGTACTTC. The chain uses TRBV7-2 and TRBJ2-7; no clear D gene. The CDR3 consists of 14 residues. V shed 1 base and J shed 2 bases, with 9 bases lying between them. In germline, CDR1 is SGHTA, CDR2 FQGNSA.

This clone occurred once. The V and J genes are TRBV4-1 and TRBJ1-5; 11 nucleotides agree with TRBD1. Germline values: CDR1 MGHRA, CDR2 YSYEKL. After removal of 0 bases from V and 5 bases from J, the junction contained 6 bases not matched to a gene. CDR3 length: 17 amino acids. The CDR3 nucleotides read TGCGCCAGCAGCCAAGAAAACCGGGACAGGGGGGATCAGCCCCAGCATTTT. It translates to CASSQENRDRGDQPQHF.

J is TRBJ2-1 and V is TRBV7-6; 10 nucleotides align to TRBD2. CDR3 length: 18 amino acids. Germline CDR1 is SGHVS and CDR2 is FNYEAQ. V dropped 2 bases and J dropped 0; count of bases not matched to a gene: 7. In DNA form, the CDR3 reads TGTGCCAGCAGCTTAAGGACTAGCGGCCCGAGCTCCTACAATGAGCAGTTCTTC. Protein: CASSLRTSGPSSYNEQFF.

CDR3 loop: CASSLGHPRDEQFF. The CDR3 region has the DNA TGTGCCAGCAGCTTGGGTCACCCTAGGGATGAGCAGTTCTTC. The chain has TRBV11-3 and TRBJ2-1, with D unclear. The CDR3 is made up of 14 amino acids. Germline lookup yields CDR1 SGHNT and CDR2 YENEEA. V lost 3 bases, J lost 8 bases, and 14 bases lay in between.

The chain has TRBV6-5 and TRBJ1-2, with D unclear. The CDR3 runs to 14 residues. Trimming removed 5 bases from V and 0 bases from J, with 10 bases in between. From germline, CDR1 is MNHEY and CDR2 SVGAGI. CDR3 nucleotide sequence: TGTGCCAGCAGTAAACCGGGAGCTAACTATGGCTACACCTTC. Translating it yields CASSKPGANYGYTF.

V usage is TRBV28 and J usage is TRBJ1-1, with 7 bases matching TRBD1. The CDR3 spans 16 residues. Germline V lookup: CDR1 MDHEN, CDR2 SYDVKM. The ends lost 6 bases at V and 1 base at J; junction bases unmatched: 11. The CDR3 reads CASRETSDRANTEAFF. CDR3 DNA sequence: TGTGCCAGCAGGGAGACCTCAGACAGGGCGAACACTGAAGCTTTCTTT. Supplemented by reference TRBV28 and TRBJ1-1, the full variable domain reads DVKVTQSSRYLVKRTGEKVFLECVQDMDHENMFWYRQDPGLGLRLIYFSYDVKMKEKGDIPEGYSVSREKKERFSLILESASTNQTSMYLCASRETSDRANTEAFFGQGTRLTVV.

The chain carries TRBV29-1 and TRBJ2-7; 7 nucleotides line up with TRBD2. Trimming removed 6 bases from V and 3 bases from J; junction bases left unmatched: 17. Per the germline V gene, CDR1 is SQVTM and CDR2 is ANQGSEA. There are 16 residues in the CDR3. The CDR3 DNA follows: TGCAGCGTCGAGGGTCACCCGGGGGGACTCGACTACGAGCAGTACTTC. This translates into CSVEGHPGGLDYEQYF.

The chain carries TRBV5-1 and TRBJ2-7; D is ambiguous. Germline V gene sequence: CDR1 SGHRS, CDR2 YFSETQ. The CDR3 contains 14 residues. Between the trimmed V and J ends, which lost 0 bases and 0 bases, there was a span of 7 bases. CDR3 coding DNA: TGCGCCAGCAGCTTGGGGAGTAGCTCCTACGAGCAGTACTTC. Translated: CASSLGSSSYEQYF.

V usage is TRBV10-2 and J usage is TRBJ1-2; D unresolved. The V end was cut by 8 bases, the J end by 3 bases, with 13 bases between. CDR3 length equals 13 residues. The germline CDR1 and CDR2 sequences are WSHSY and SAAADI. In DNA form, the CDR3 reads TGCGCCAGCGATAGATTTTCAGACTATGGCTACACCTTC. Its translation is CASDRFSDYGYTF.

The chain couples TRBV5-6 to TRBJ1-1; 8 nucleotides align to TRBD1. This CDR3 is 14 amino acids long. V gave up 1 base and J gave up 1 base; unmatched junction bases: 0. Germline V gene data show CDR1 as SGHDT and CDR2 as YYEEEE. This CDR3 is CASSLTGGNTEAFF. Here the CDR3 DNA reads TGTGCCAGCAGCTTGACAGGGGGGAACACTGAAGCTTTCTTT.

J is TRBJ1-2 and V is TRBV6-5; 8 bases match TRBD1. V lost 6 bases, J lost 4 bases, and 7 bases stayed unmatched. Germline V CDR1 and CDR2: MNHEY, SVGAGI. This CDR3 region has 14 residues. CDR3 in DNA: TGTGCCAGCAGCAGGACAGGGACGGCCTATGGCTACACCTTC. Translation: CASSRTGTAYGYTF.

The chain has TRBV5-1 and TRBJ1-1; the match to TRBD1 covers 10 bases. The CDR3 is 16 amino acids. Germline CDR1 reads SGHRS; CDR2 reads YFSETQ. Germline trimming cut 0 bases from V and 2 bases from J; bases unmatched to any gene: 4. The CDR3 reads CASSLAGQGTNTEAFF. The CDR3 region has the DNA TGCGCCAGCAGCTTGGCGGGACAGGGGACCAACACTGAAGCTTTCTTT.